The clone carrying this TCR beta chain has just one count. Using immunoSEQ multiplex PCR, the repertoire was profiled, and TCRdb retains in-frame clones only, with some absent. Altogether about 490,000 clones are present, 70% to 90% being singletons, with the ten largest covering about 3.2%. CDR1 KGHDR and CDR2 SFDVKD come from the germline V gene. The CDR3 is made up of 12 amino acids. The ends were cut back, 6 bases at V and 5 bases at J, with 9 bases in the middle. This sample was taken from a study of blood T cell repertoires in COVID-19. Whole-study context: T cells, B-cell-depleted T cells, or PBMCs supplied cDNA or gDNA.

The source material was peripheral blood. The receptor comes from a human donor in a cohort sampled during active COVID-19. The gene calls are TRBV24-1 and TRBJ2-5; possible D gene TRBD1, 5 bases. For the CDR3, the DNA is TGTGCCACCAGTACAGGCTGGGAGACCCAGTACTTC. This encodes CATSTGWETQYF.